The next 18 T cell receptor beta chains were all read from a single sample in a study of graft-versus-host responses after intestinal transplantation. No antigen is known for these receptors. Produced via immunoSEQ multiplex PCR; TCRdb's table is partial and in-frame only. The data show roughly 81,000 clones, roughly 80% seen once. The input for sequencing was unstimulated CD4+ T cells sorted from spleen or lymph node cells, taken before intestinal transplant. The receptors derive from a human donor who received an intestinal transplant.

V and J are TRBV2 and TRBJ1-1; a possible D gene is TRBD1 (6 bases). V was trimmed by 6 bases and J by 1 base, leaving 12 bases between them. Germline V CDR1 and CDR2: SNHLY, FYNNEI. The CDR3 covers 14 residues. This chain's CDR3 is CASSYLGGNTEAFF. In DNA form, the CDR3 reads TGTGCCAGCAGCTATTTAGGGGGGAACACTGAAGCTTTCTTT.

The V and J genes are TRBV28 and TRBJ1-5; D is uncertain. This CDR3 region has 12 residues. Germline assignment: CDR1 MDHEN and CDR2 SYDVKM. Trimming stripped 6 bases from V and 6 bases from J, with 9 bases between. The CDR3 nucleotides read TGTGCCAGCAGCACCACCGGTCAGCCCCAGCATTTT. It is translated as CASSTTGQPQHF.

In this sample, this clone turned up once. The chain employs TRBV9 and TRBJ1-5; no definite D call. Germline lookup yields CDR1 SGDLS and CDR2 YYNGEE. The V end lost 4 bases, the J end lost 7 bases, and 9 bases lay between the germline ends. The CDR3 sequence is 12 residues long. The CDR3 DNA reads TGTGCCAGCAGCCCGCGGCTCCAGCCCCAGCATTTT. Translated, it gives CASSPRLQPQHF.

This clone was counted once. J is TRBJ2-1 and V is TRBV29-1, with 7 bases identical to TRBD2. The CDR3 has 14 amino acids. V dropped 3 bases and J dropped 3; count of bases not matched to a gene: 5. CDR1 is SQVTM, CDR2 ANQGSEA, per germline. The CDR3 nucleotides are TGCAGCGTTGATTCCAGCGGGATCTACAATGAGCAGTTCTTC. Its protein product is CSVDSSGIYNEQFF.

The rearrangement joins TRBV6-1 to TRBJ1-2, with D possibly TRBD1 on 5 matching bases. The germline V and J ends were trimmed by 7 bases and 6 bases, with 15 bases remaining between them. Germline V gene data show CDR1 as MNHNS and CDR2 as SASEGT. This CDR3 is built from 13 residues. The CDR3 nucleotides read TGTGCCAGCACCCGGGGGACCAGGGATGGCTACACCTTC. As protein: CASTRGTRDGYTF.

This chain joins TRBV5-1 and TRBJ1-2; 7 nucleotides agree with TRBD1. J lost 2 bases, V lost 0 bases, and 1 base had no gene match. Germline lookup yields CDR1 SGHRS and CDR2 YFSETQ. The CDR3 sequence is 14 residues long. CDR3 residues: CASSLATGNYGYTF. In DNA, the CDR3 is TGCGCCAGCAGCTTGGCGACAGGGAACTATGGCTACACCTTC.

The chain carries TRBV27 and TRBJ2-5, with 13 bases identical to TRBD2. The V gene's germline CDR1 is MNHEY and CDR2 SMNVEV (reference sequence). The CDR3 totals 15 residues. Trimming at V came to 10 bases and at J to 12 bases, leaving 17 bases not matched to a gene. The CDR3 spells CATRSLVTSGGQEYF. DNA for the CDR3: TGTGCCACCCGATCGCTGGTGACTAGCGGGGGGCAGGAGTACTTC.

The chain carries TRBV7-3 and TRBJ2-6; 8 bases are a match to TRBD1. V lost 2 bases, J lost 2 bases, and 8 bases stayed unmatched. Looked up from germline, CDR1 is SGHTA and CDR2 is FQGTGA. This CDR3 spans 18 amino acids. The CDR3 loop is CASSLGPDRGTGANVLTF. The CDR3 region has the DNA TGTGCCAGCAGCTTAGGGCCTGACAGGGGCACTGGGGCCAACGTCCTGACTTTC.

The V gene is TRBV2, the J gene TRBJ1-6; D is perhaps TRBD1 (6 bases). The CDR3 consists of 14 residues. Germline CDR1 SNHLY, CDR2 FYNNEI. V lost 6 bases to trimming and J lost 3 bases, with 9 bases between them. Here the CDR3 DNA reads TGTGCCAGCAGCGGACAGTACTATAATTCACCCCTCCACTTT. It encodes CASSGQYYNSPLHF.

In DNA, the CDR3 is TGTGCCAGCAGTGAAAGTGGGACAGCCTACGAGCAGTACTTC. Translating gives CASSESGTAYEQYF. J is TRBJ2-7 and V is TRBV2, with TRBD1 matching 7 bases. J lost 2 bases, V lost 2 bases, and 3 bases had no gene match. Germline V CDR1 and CDR2: SNHLY, FYNNEI. The CDR3 has 14 amino acids.

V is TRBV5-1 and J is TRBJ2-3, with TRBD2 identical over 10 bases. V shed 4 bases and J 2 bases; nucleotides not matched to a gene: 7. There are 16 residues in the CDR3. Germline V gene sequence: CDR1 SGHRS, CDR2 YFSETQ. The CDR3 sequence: CASSLDSGGSTDTQYF. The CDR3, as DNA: TGCGCCAGCAGCCTAGATAGCGGGGGGTCCACAGATACGCAGTATTTT.

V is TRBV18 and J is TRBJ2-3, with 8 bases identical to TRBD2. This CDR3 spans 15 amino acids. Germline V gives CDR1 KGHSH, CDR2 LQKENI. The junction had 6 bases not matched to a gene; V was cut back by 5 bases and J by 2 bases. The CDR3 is CASSSGLDYTDTQYF. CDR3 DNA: TGTGCCAGCTCATCGGGACTAGACTACACAGATACGCAGTATTTT. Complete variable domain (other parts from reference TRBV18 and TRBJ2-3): NAGVMQNPRHLVRRRGQEARLRCSPMKGHSHVYWYRQLPEEGLKFMVYLQKENIIDESGMPKERFSAEFPKEGPSILRIQQVVRGDSAAYFCASSSGLDYTDTQYFGPGTRLTVL.

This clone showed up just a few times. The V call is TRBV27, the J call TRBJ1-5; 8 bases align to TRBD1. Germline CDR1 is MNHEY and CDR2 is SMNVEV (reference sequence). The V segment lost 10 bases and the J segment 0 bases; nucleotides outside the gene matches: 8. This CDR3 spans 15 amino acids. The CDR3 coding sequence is TGTGCCACCCGGACAGGGCAAAATAGCAATCAGCCCCAGCATTTT. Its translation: CATRTGQNSNQPQHF.

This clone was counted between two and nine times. The CDR3: CAWSQGRNYGYTF. CDR3 nucleotide sequence: TGTGCCTGGAGCCAGGGGCGGAACTATGGCTACACCTTC. The chain recombines TRBV30 with TRBJ1-2; D might be TRBD1 (6 bases). Trimming pared 3 bases from V and 2 bases from J, leaving 10 bases between. In germline, CDR1 is GTSNPN, CDR2 SVGIG (reference sequence). The CDR3 has 13 amino acids.

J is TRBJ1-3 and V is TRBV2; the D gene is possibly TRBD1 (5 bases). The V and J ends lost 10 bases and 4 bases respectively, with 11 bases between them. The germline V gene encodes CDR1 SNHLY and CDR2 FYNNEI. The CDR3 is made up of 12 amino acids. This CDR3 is CATGTFGNTIYF. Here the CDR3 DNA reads TGTGCCACTGGGACTTTCGGAAACACCATATATTTT.

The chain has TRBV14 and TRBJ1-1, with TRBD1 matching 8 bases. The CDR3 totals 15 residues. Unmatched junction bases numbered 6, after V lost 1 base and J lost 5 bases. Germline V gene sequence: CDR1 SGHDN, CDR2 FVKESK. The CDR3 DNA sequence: TGTGCCAGCAGCCAAGGACAGGGGCGGGTTACTGAAGCTTTCTTT. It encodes CASSQGQGRVTEAFF.

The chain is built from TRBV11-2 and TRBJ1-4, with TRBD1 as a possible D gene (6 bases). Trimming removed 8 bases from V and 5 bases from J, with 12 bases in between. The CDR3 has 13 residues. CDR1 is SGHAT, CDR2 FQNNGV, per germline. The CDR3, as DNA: TGTGCCAGCCGACGGGGGGCGAATGAAAAACTGTTTTTT. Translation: CASRRGANEKLFF. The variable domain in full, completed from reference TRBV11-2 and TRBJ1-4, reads EAGVAQSPRYKIIEKRQSVAFWCNPISGHATLYWYQQILGQGPKLLIQFQNNGVVDDSQLPKDRFSAERLKGVDSTLKIQPAKLEDSAVYLCASRRGANEKLFFGSGTQLSVL.

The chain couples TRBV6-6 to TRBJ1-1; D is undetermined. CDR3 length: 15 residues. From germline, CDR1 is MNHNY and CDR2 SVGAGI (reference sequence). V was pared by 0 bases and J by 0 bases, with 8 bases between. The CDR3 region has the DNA TGTGCCAGCAGTTACTCCGCCACAATGAACACTGAAGCTTTCTTT. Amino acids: CASSYSATMNTEAFF.